The rows below give T cell receptor beta chains drawn from one sample of a study of molecular identifiers for immune sequencing clone quantification. TCRdb used MiXCR to reprocess the PCR reads, holding one entry per CDR3 protein. The sample includes hundreds of thousands of distinct CDR3 sequences, approximately 24% seen only once; the top ten take 0.78%. Sequencing input: naive CD8+ T cells from blood, with Jurkat cell RNA spiked in. Source of these receptors: a human donor in good health. Some libraries in this study had Jurkat cell RNA spiked in. Both conserved end residues are part of each CDR3. The order of the fields is V gene, J gene, D gene, clone size, CDR3 protein, CDR3 DNA. The D gene is left open where the match is weak. The size entry is marked missing in some rows and otherwise reads once, few, many or a size class.

>TRBV4-1|TRBJ2-1|TRBD1|.
CASGQTPGQDYNEQFF
TGCGCCAGCGGCCAAACACCGGGACAGGACTACAATGAGCAGTTCTTC
>TRBV24-1|TRBJ2-2|TRBD2|few
CATSDFGTSGRTSGELFF
TGTGCCACCAGTGATTTCGGGACTAGCGGGAGGACGTCGGGGGAGCTGTTTTTT
>TRBV20-1|TRBJ1-5|.|few
CSAKKDTSERNQPQHF
TGCAGTGCTAAAAAGGACACCTCTGAACGAAATCAGCCCCAGCATTTT
>TRBV4-2|TRBJ2-2|TRBD2|.
CTSSQGEGLPGELFF
TGTACCAGCAGCCAAGGGGAGGGATTGCCCGGGGAGCTGTTTTTT
>TRBV4-3|TRBJ2-3|TRBD2|few
CASSQGLAGASTDTQYF
TGCGCCAGCAGCCAAGGACTAGCGGGGGCGAGCACAGATACGCAGTATTTT
>TRBV9|TRBJ2-5|TRBD2|few
CASSVVSGASQETQYF
TGTGCCAGCAGCGTAGTTAGCGGGGCATCCCAAGAGACCCAGTACTTC
>TRBV30|TRBJ1-2|.|few
CAWSVWGSYTF
TGTGCCTGGAGTGTATGGGGGAGCTACACCTTC
>TRBV28|TRBJ1-5|.|many
CASSHGAGAGQPQHF
TGTGCCAGCAGTCACGGCGCGGGCGCGGGTCAGCCCCAGCATTTT
>TRBV28|TRBJ1-5|.|many
CASSLLRGLQPQHF
TGTGCCAGCAGTTTGCTCAGGGGTTTGCAGCCCCAGCATTTT
>TRBV11-3|TRBJ2-1|.|.
CASSLDPSGPEGQFF
TGTGCCAGCAGCTTAGATCCCAGCGGGCCCGAAGGGCAGTTCTTC